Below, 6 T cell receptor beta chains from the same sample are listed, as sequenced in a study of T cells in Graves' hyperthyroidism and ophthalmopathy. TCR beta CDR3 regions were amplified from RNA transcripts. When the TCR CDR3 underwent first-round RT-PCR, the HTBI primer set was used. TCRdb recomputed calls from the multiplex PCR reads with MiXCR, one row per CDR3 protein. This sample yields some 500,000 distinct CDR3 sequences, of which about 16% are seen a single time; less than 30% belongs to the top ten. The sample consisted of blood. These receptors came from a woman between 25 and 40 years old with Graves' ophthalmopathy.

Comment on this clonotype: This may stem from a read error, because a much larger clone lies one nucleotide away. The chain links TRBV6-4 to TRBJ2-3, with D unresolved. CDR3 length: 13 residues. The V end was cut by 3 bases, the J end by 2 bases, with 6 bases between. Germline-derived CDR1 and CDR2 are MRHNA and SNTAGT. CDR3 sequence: CASSERTTDTQYF. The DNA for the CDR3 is TGTGCCAGCAGTGAGCGGACCACAGATACGCAGTATTTT.

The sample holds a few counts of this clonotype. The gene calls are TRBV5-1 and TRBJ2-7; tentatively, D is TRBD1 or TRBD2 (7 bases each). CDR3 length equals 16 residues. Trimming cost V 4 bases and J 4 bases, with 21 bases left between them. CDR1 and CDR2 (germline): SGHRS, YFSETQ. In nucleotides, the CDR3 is TGCGCCAGCAGCCAAGAAGGGGGCCTAGCGGCTTACGAGCAGTACTTC. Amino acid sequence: CASSQEGGLAAYEQYF.

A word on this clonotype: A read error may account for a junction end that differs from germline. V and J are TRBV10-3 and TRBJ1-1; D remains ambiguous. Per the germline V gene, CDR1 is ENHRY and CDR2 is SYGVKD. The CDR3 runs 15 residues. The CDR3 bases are TGTGCCACCAGTGAGTCGAGTACCATGAACACTGAAGCTTTCTTT. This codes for CATSESSTMNTEAFF.

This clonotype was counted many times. The DNA for the CDR3 is TGTGCCAGCAGATCCCTCCAGCTCACAGATACGCAGTATTTT. It codes for CASRSLQLTDTQYF. V and J are TRBV27 and TRBJ2-3; D gene ambiguous. The germline V gene has CDR1 MNHEY and CDR2 SMNVEV (reference sequence). V was clipped by 6 bases and J by 2 bases, with 12 bases between them. The CDR3 runs to 14 residues.

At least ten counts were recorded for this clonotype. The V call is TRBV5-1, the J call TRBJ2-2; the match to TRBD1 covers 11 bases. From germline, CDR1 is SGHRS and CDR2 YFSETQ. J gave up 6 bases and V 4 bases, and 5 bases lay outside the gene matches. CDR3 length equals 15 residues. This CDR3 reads CASSTGTGGSGELFF. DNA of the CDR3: TGCGCCAGCAGCACAGGGACAGGGGGATCCGGGGAGCTGTTTTTT.

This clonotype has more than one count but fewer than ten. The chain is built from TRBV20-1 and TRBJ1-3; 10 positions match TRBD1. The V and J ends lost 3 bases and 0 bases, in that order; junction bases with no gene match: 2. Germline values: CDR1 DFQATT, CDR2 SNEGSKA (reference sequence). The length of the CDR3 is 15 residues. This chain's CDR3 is CSARGQGHSGNTIYF. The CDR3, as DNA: TGCAGTGCTAGGGGACAGGGGCACTCTGGAAACACCATATATTTT.